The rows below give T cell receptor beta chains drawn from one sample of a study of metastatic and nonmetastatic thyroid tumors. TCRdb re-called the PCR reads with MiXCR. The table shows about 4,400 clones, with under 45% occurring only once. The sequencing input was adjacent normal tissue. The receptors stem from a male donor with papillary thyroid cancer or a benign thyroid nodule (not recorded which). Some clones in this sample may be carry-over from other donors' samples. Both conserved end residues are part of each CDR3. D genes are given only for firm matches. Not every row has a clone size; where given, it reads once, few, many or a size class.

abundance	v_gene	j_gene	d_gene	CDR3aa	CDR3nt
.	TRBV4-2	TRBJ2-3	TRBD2	CASSDSGTSGTDTQYF	TGTGCCAGCAGTGACTCCGGGACTAGCGGCACAGATACGCAGTATTTT
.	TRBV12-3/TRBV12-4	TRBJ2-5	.	CASSFGGTQYF	TGTGCCAGCAGTTTTGGGGGGACCCAGTACTTC
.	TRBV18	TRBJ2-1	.	CASSPMSKDYNEQFF	TGTGCCAGCTCACCGATGTCTAAGGATTACAATGAGCAGTTCTTC
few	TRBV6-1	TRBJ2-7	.	CASRAGPQIYEQYF	TGTGCCAGCAGGGCGGGTCCTCAAATTTACGAGCAGTACTTC
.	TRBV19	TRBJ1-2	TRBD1	CASGGTANFGYTF	TGTGCGAGCGGCGGGACAGCCAACTTTGGCTACACCTTC
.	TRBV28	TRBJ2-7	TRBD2	CASSLPGLAGGPSSYEQYF	TGTGCCAGCAGTTTACCGGGACTAGCGGGAGGACCTAGCTCCTACGAGCAGTACTTC
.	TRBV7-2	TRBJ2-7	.	CASSLKLNYEQYF	TGTGCCAGCAGCTTAAAATTGAACTACGAGCAGTACTTC
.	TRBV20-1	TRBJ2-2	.	CSARGGHMNTGELFF	TGCAGTGCTAGGGGGGGACACATGAACACCGGGGAGCTGTTTTTT
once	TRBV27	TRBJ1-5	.	CASSQSPGGGNQPQHF	TGTGCCAGCAGCCAATCCCCCGGGGGGGGCAATCAGCCCCAGCATTTT
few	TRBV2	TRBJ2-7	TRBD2	CASSETGTRSYEQYF	TGTGCCAGCAGTGAAACCGGGACTAGGTCGTACGAGCAGTACTTC
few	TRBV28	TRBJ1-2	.	CASSLRSYGYTF	TGTGCCAGCAGTTTAAGAAGCTATGGCTACACCTTC
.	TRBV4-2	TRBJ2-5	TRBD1	CASSPGTGPETQYF	TGTGCCAGCAGCCCAGGGACAGGGCCGGAGACCCAGTACTTC
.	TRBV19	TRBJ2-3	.	CASSTTQEKTQYF	TGTGCCAGTAGTACCACACAGGAGAAAACGCAGTATTTT
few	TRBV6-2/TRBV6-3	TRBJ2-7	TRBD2	CASSISGILSYEQYF	TGTGCCAGCAGTATTAGCGGGATCCTCAGCTACGAGCAGTACTTC
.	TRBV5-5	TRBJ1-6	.	CASSLYAGPSFNSPLHF	TGTGCCAGCAGCTTGTACGCAGGGCCCTCGTTCAATTCACCCCTCCACTTT
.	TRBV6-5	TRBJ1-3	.	CASSYSQGGGNTIYF	TGTGCCAGCAGTTACTCGCAGGGTGGCGGAAACACCATATATTTT
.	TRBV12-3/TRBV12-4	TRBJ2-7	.	CASSLAGRVSYEQYF	TGTGCCAGCAGTTTAGCCGGACGGGTGTCCTACGAGCAGTACTTC
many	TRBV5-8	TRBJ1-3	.	CASSLEQTGNTIYF	TGTGCCAGCAGCTTGGAGCAGACTGGAAACACCATATATTTT
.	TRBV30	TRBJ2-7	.	CAWSTRPSSYEQYF	TGTGCCTGGAGTACGCGGCCCAGCTCCTACGAGCAGTACTTC
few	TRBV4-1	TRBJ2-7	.	CASSQDPTSSYEQYF	TGCGCCAGCAGCCAAGACCCAACAAGCTCCTACGAGCAGTACTTC
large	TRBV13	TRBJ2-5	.	CASRQRGYETQYF	TGTGCCAGCAGACAAAGGGGATACGAGACCCAGTACTTC
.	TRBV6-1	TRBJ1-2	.	CASSLPGGFWPF	TGTGCCAGCAGTCTTCCCGGGGGGTTCTGGCCCTTC
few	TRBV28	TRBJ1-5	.	CASSRQSNQPQHF	TGTGCCAGCAGTAGGCAAAGCAATCAGCCCCAGCATTTT
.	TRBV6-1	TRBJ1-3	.	CASSDGGFSGNTIYF	TGTGCCAGCAGTGACGGGGGATTCTCTGGAAACACCATATATTTT
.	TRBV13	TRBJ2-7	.	CASRQRGYETYEQYF	TGTGCCAGCAGACAAAGGGGATACGAGACCTACGAGCAGTACTTC
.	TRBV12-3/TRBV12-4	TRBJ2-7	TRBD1	CASSRDRGRDGQYF	TGTGCCAGCAGCAGGGACAGGGGACGGGACGGGCAGTACTTC
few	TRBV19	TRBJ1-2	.	CASSIIPGGNYGYTF	TGTGCCAGTAGTATAATCCCAGGAGGAAACTATGGCTACACCTTC
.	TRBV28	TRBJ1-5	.	CASSPRYRANHPQHF	TGTGCCAGCAGTCCCCGCTACAGGGCGAATCATCCCCAGCATTTT
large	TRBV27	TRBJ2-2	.	CASSLQTGELFF	TGTGCCAGCAGTTTACAGACCGGGGAGCTGTTTTTT
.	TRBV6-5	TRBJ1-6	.	CASSYSSGYNSPLHF	TGTGCCAGCAGTTACTCGTCAGGCTATAATTCACCCCTCCACTTT
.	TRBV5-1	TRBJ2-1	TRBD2	CASSLLGGGTFDNEQFF	TGCGCCAGCAGCTTGCTTGGCGGGGGAACCTTCGACAATGAGCAGTTCTTC
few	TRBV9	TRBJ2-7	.	CASSRGEEQYF	TGTGCCAGCAGCAGAGGGGAAGAGCAGTACTTC
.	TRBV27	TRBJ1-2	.	CASSLGAERGDGYTF	TGTGCCAGCAGTTTAGGGGCCGAAAGGGGAGACGGCTACACCTTC
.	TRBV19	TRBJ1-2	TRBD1	CASAGTGEIISYGYTF	TGTGCCAGCGCCGGGACAGGAGAAATAATAAGCTATGGCTACACCTTC
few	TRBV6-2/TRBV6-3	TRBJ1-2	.	CASSYTPGRGHTF	TGTGCCAGCAGTTACACGCCAGGGAGGGGCCACACCTTC
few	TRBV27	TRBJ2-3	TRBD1	CASSLVGRGRDTQYF	TGTGCCAGCAGTTTAGTTGGCAGGGGGCGAGATACGCAGTATTTT
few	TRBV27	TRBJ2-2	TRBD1	CASKLDRGTGELFF	TGTGCCAGCAAGTTGGACAGGGGCACCGGGGAGCTGTTTTTT
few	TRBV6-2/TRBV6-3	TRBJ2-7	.	CASSISGALTYEQYF	TGTGCCAGCAGTATCTCGGGGGCCCTAACCTACGAGCAGTACTTC
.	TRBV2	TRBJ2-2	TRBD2	CASGTSGRIGELFF	TGTGCCAGCGGGACTAGCGGGAGAATCGGGGAGCTGTTTTTT
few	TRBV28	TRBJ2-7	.	CASRFGTRASYEQYF	TGTGCCAGCAGGTTCGGGACAAGGGCATCCTACGAGCAGTACTTC
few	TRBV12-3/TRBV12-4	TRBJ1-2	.	CASRQGGGYTF	TGTGCCAGCAGGCAAGGAGGAGGCTACACCTTC
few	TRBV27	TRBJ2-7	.	CASSLGFGYEQYF	TGTGCCAGCAGTTTAGGGTTTGGCTACGAGCAGTACTTC
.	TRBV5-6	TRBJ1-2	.	CASSRGLGINYGYTF	TGTGCCAGCAGCCGGGGGCTAGGCATTAACTATGGCTACACCTTC
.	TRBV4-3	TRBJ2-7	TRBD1	CASSPEGADEQYF	TGCGCCAGCAGCCCTGAGGGGGCGGACGAGCAGTACTTC
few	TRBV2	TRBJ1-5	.	CASSEYQSGNQPQHF	TGTGCCAGCAGTGAATATCAGTCAGGGAACCAGCCCCAGCATTTT
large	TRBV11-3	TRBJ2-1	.	CASSFWARDSRYNEQFF	TGTGCCAGCAGCTTCTGGGCTCGGGACTCCAGGTACAATGAGCAGTTCTTC
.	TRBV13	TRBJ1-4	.	CASTGGIGPNEKLFF	TGTGCCAGCACCGGGGGGATAGGGCCCAATGAAAAACTGTTTTTT
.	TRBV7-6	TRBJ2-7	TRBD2	CASSLSGGGLYEQYF	TGTGCCAGCAGCTTAAGCGGGGGAGGACTTTACGAGCAGTACTTC
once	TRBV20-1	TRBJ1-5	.	CSARRPDFNQPQHF	TGCAGTGCTAGACGCCCCGACTTTAATCAGCCCCAGCATTTT
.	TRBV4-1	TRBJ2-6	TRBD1	CASSKQGAGANVLTF	TGCGCCAGCAGCAAACAGGGGGCCGGGGCCAACGTCCTGACTTTC
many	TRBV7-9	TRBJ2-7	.	CASTSWEDEQYF	TGTGCCAGCACCAGTTGGGAAGACGAGCAGTACTTC
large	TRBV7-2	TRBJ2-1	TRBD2	CASSPGTSGSLYNEQFF	TGTGCCAGCAGCCCCGGGACTAGCGGGAGTCTTTACAATGAGCAGTTCTTC
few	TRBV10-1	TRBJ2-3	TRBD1	CASSEAGGSTDTQYF	TGCGCCAGCAGTGAAGCAGGGGGTAGCACAGATACGCAGTATTTT
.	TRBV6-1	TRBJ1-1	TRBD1	CASSTGTGTGFF	TGTGCCAGCAGTACCGGGACAGGGACGGGTTTCTTT
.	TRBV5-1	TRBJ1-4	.	CASSLVGNDATNEKLFF	TGCGCCAGCAGCTTAGTAGGGAATGACGCAACTAATGAAAAACTGTTTTTT